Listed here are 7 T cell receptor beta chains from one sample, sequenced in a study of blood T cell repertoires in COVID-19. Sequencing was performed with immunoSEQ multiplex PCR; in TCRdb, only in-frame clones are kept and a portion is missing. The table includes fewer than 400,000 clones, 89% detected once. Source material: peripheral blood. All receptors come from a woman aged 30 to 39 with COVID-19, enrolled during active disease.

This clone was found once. DNA of the CDR3: TGTGCCAGCAGCGCAGGACAGCCGTCCGGTAACTATGGCTACACCTTC. It codes for CASSAGQPSGNYGYTF. J is TRBJ1-2 and V is TRBV7-8; D perhaps matches TRBD1 (6 bases). Between the trimmed V and J ends, which lost 5 bases and 1 base, there was a span of 17 bases. CDR1 SGHVS and CDR2 FQNEAQ come from the germline V gene. The CDR3 is 16 residues long.

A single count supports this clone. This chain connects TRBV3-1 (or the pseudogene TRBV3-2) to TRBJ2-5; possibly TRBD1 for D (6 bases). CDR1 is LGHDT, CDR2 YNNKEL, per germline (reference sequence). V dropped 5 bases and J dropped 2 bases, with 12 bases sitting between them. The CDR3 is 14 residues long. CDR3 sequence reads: CASSWTVRQETQYF. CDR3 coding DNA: TGTGCCAGCAGCTGGACAGTGAGACAAGAGACCCAGTACTTC.

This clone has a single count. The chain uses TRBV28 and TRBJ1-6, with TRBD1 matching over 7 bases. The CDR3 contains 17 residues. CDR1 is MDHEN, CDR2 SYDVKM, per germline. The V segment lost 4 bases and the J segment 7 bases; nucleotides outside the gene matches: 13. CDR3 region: CASSSTSTDRKNSPLHF. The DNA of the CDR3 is TGTGCCAGCAGTTCAACCTCTACGGACAGGAAAAATTCACCCCTCCACTTT.

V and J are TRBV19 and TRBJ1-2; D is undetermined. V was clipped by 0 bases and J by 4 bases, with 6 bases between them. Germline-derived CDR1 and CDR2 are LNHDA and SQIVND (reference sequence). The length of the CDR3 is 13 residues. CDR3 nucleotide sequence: TGTGCCAGTAGTATAGATACAGCCTATGGCTACACCTTC. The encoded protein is CASSIDTAYGYTF. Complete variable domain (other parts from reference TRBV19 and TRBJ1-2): DGGITQSPKYLFRKEGQNVTLSCEQNLNHDAMYWYRQDPGQGLRLIYYSQIVNDFQKGDIAEGYSVSREKKESFPLTVTSAQKNPTAFYLCASSIDTAYGYTFGSGTRLTVV.

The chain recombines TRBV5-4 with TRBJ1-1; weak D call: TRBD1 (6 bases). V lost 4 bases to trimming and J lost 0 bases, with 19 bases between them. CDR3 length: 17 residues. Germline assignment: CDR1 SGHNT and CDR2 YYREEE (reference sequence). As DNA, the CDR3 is TGTGCCAGCAGCCCCGCGGGGGGCAGACCTATGAACACTGAAGCTTTCTTT. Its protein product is CASSPAGGRPMNTEAFF.

Here the CDR3 reads CASSSGTSDSGNTIYF. The CDR3 DNA follows: TGTGCCAGCAGTTCCGGGACTTCAGACTCTGGAAACACCATATATTTT. J is TRBJ1-3 and V is TRBV6-5, with a weak D call TRBD1 (5 bases). Germline assignment: CDR1 MNHEY and CDR2 SVGAGI. CDR3 size: 16 residues. The ends were cut back, 4 bases at V and 0 bases at J, with 13 bases in the middle.

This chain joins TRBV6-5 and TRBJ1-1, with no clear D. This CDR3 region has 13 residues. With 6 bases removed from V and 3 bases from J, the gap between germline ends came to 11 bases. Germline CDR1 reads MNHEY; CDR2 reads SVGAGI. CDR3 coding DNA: TGTGCCAGCAGCCTCATATCGGACACTGAAGCTTTCTTT. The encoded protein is CASSLISDTEAFF.